Following are 25 T cell receptor beta chains from one sample sequenced in a study of blood T cell repertoires in COVID-19. Clones were read by immunoSEQ multiplex PCR, and TCRdb kept only the in-frame ones, dropping some. The top ten hold less than 3% of the sample, which has around 200,000 clones, roughly four fifths seen once. The sequencing sample was made of peripheral blood. Receptors were obtained from a human donor with acute or convalescent COVID-19. The donor label of this sample is uncertain.

This clone came up once. V is TRBV5-1 and J is TRBJ2-3; 13 positions match TRBD2. Germline values: CDR1 SGHRS, CDR2 YFSETQ. This CDR3 region has 15 residues. The V and J ends lost 6 bases and 3 bases, in that order; junction bases with no gene match: 4. The CDR3 protein is CASTKGLAGTDTQYF. The CDR3 coding sequence is TGCGCCAGCACCAAGGGACTAGCGGGGACAGATACGCAGTATTTT.

The rearrangement uses TRBV18 and TRBJ1-2; D is possibly TRBD1 (5 bases). The V and J ends lost 1 base and 6 bases respectively, with 9 bases between them. The CDR3 sequence is 13 residues long. Germline lookup yields CDR1 KGHSH and CDR2 LQKENI. The DNA for the CDR3 is TGTGCCAGCTCACCACTACAGGAGAATGGCTACACCTTC. It codes for CASSPLQENGYTF.

The chain is built from TRBV18 and TRBJ2-2; weak D call: TRBD2 (7 bases). Trimming cost V 2 bases and J 4 bases, with 11 bases left between them. Germline CDR1 and CDR2: KGHSH and LQKENI. The CDR3 has 15 amino acids. The CDR3 sequence: CASSPAGEGTGELFF. CDR3 coding DNA: TGTGCCAGCTCACCAGCAGGGGAGGGCACCGGGGAGCTGTTTTTT.

This chain connects TRBV5-1 to TRBJ2-7, with 7 bases fitting TRBD1. Germline values: CDR1 SGHRS, CDR2 YFSETQ. The junction had 6 bases not matched to a gene; V was cut back by 4 bases and J by 5 bases. The CDR3 sequence is 13 residues long. The CDR3 sequence is CASSPRTGHEQYF. CDR3 nucleotides: TGCGCCAGCAGCCCGAGGACAGGCCACGAGCAGTACTTC.

V usage is TRBV6-5 and J usage is TRBJ2-2; 7 nucleotides line up with TRBD1. The CDR3 runs 14 residues. Germline CDR1 reads MNHEY; CDR2 reads SVGAGI. The trim removed 6 bases at V and 3 bases at J, leaving 4 bases unmatched. CDR3 coding DNA: TGTGCCAGCAGGATCGGGACAGACACCGGGGAGCTGTTTTTT. This codes for CASRIGTDTGELFF.

This clone was seen more than once but under ten times. The rearrangement uses TRBV19 and TRBJ2-1, with a tentative D call TRBD2 (5 bases). Trimming took off 4 bases at V and 0 bases at J, with 13 bases between the two ends. The CDR3 runs 16 residues. Germline V CDR1 and CDR2: LNHDA, SQIVND (reference sequence). The CDR3 sequence: CASSRGDLDSYNEQFF. CDR3 bases: TGTGCCAGTAGTAGGGGAGACTTGGACTCCTACAATGAGCAGTTCTTC.

The genes are TRBV25-1 and TRBJ1-1; D is uncertain. The CDR3 has 16 amino acids. V was clipped by 3 bases and J by 3 bases, with 17 bases between them. The germline CDR1 and CDR2 sequences are MGHDK and SYGVNS. CDR3 nucleotide sequence: TGTGCCAGCAGTGAGACTATTGGGGTATGGGACACTGAAGCTTTCTTT. The encoded protein is CASSETIGVWDTEAFF.

This clone is a singleton in its sample. This chain uses TRBV25-1 with TRBJ2-1, with 9 bases identical to TRBD1. The V and J ends lost 2 bases and 5 bases, in that order; junction bases with no gene match: 4. The CDR3 runs to 15 residues. Germline V lookup: CDR1 MGHDK, CDR2 SYGVNS. CDR3 region: CASSEPRTGDNEQFF. CDR3 in DNA: TGTGCCAGCAGTGAACCTCGGACAGGGGACAATGAGCAGTTCTTC.

This clone occurred once. The gene calls are TRBV11-1 and TRBJ1-1, with D maybe TRBD1 (6 bases). This CDR3 comprises 13 residues. Trimming left V 3 bases short and J 4 bases short, with 9 bases between. Germline CDR1 is SGHAT and CDR2 is FQDESV (reference sequence). CDR3 nucleotides: TGTGCCAGCAGCTTTTTAGGGGGCACTGAAGCTTTCTTT. Translating it yields CASSFLGGTEAFF.

The chain is built from TRBV12-3 or TRBV12-4 and TRBJ1-5; TRBD1 aligns across 8 bases. Germline trimming cut 5 bases from V and 6 bases from J; bases unmatched to any gene: 3. The CDR3 covers 13 residues. For the CDR3, the DNA is TGTGCCAGCAGTCGACAGGGGACTCAGCCCCAGCATTTT. It yields the protein CASSRQGTQPQHF.

The J gene is TRBJ1-1, the V gene TRBV19; no firm D call. This CDR3 has 14 amino acids. The germline V gene encodes CDR1 LNHDA and CDR2 SQIVND (reference sequence). V shed 5 bases and J shed 1 base, with 11 bases lying between them. The CDR3 reads CASSLARSNTEAFF. CDR3 coding DNA: TGTGCCAGTAGTCTCGCGCGGTCGAACACTGAAGCTTTCTTT.

V usage is TRBV19 and J usage is TRBJ1-5; D is uncertain. The CDR3 covers 14 residues. CDR1 is LNHDA, CDR2 SQIVND, per germline (reference sequence). V lost 3 bases, J lost 16 bases, and 22 bases lay in between. This CDR3 is CASSMSRPSQAGHF. As DNA, the CDR3 is TGTGCCAGTAGTATGTCCAGGCCTTCCCAAGCGGGACATTTT.

In regard to this clone: This specimen includes other DNA sequences encoding the same CDR3. The chain uses TRBV7-2 and TRBJ2-7; D uncertain. The CDR3 totals 14 residues. Germline V gives CDR1 SGHTA, CDR2 FQGNSA. V shed 0 bases and J shed 0 bases, with 6 bases lying between them. CDR3 amino acids: CASSLAHSSYEQYF. CDR3 bases: TGTGCCAGCAGCTTAGCCCACAGCTCCTACGAGCAGTACTTC.

The chain links TRBV27 to TRBJ1-5; D might be TRBD1 (6 bases). V was cut by 4 bases and J by 9 bases, with 13 bases left in between. In germline, CDR1 is MNHEY, CDR2 SMNVEV (reference sequence). This CDR3 spans 13 amino acids. The DNA for the CDR3 is TGTGCCAGCAGTTCAAATGCAGGGGTGCCCCAGCATTTT. This gives the protein CASSSNAGVPQHF.

The gene calls are TRBV9 and TRBJ2-3; D is undetermined. This CDR3 comprises 14 residues. Between the trimmed V and J ends, which lost 1 base and 0 bases, there was a span of 6 bases. Germline values: CDR1 SGDLS, CDR2 YYNGEE. The CDR3 coding sequence is TGTGCCAGCAGCGTAACAGATAGCACAGATACGCAGTATTTT. Protein: CASSVTDSTDTQYF.

The rearrangement uses TRBV7-9 and TRBJ1-5; TRBD1 matches 10 bases. Per the germline V gene, CDR1 is SEHNR and CDR2 is FQNEAQ (reference sequence). Germline trimming cut 4 bases from V and 7 bases from J; bases unmatched to any gene: 13. The CDR3 extends over 17 amino acids. The CDR3 DNA follows: TGTGCCAGCAGCTCCTATCTCCGGGACAGGGGATTCCAGCCCCAGCATTTT. It translates to CASSSYLRDRGFQPQHF. The whole variable domain, remainder taken from reference TRBV7-9 and TRBJ1-5, is DTGVSQNPRHKITKRGQNVTFRCDPISEHNRLYWYRQTLGQGPEFLTYFQNEAQLEKSRLLSDRFSAERPKGSFSTLEIQRTEQGDSAMYLCASSSYLRDRGFQPQHFGDGTRLSIL.

The rearrangement links TRBV5-4 to TRBJ2-5, with 8 bases that match TRBD1. The V and J ends lost 4 bases and 1 base, in that order; junction bases with no gene match: 3. The length of the CDR3 is 14 residues. The germline V gene has CDR1 SGHNT and CDR2 YYREEE (reference sequence). CDR3 nucleotide sequence: TGTGCCAGCAGCCCGGGACAGGCCCAAGAGACCCAGTACTTC. This gives the protein CASSPGQAQETQYF.

The chain joins TRBV7-2 to TRBJ2-5; no clear D gene. The CDR3 has 12 amino acids. Trimming left V 2 bases short and J 4 bases short, with 5 bases between. The V gene's germline CDR1 is SGHTA and CDR2 FQGNSA. The CDR3 spells CASSLNSETQYF. CDR3 bases: TGTGCCAGCAGCTTAAACTCAGAGACCCAGTACTTC. The entire variable domain, with the rest obtained from reference TRBV7-2 and TRBJ2-5, is as follows: GAGVSQSPSNKVTEKGKDVELRCDPISGHTALYWYRQSLGQGLEFLIYFQGNSAPDKSGLPSDRFSAERTGGSVSTLTIQRTQQEDSAVYLCASSLNSETQYFGPGTRLLVL.

The sample holds one count of this clone. The chain recombines TRBV3-1 (or the pseudogene TRBV3-2) with TRBJ2-1; 10 bases agree with TRBD2. Unmatched junction bases numbered 3, after V lost 0 bases and J lost 10 bases. CDR1 and CDR2 from the germline V gene are LGHDT and YNNKEL (reference sequence). CDR3 length equals 14 residues. The CDR3 sequence is CASSQEASGGEQFF. The CDR3 nucleotides are TGTGCCAGCAGCCAAGAAGCTAGCGGGGGCGAGCAGTTCTTC.

The chain couples TRBV6-1 to TRBJ2-7; D perhaps matches TRBD2 (6 bases). CDR3 length: 13 amino acids. CDR1 and CDR2 (germline): MNHNS, SASEGT. Between the trimmed V and J ends, which lost 3 bases and 3 bases, there was a span of 9 bases. CDR3 protein: CASSDGGFYEQYF. CDR3 DNA sequence: TGTGCCAGCAGTGATGGGGGGTTCTACGAGCAGTACTTC.

This chain connects TRBV5-4 to TRBJ2-7; 7 nucleotides line up with TRBD1. The CDR3 has 14 residues. Germline values: CDR1 SGHNT, CDR2 YYREEE (reference sequence). V dropped 4 bases and J dropped 1; count of bases not matched to a gene: 5. This CDR3 is CASSRRQGSYEQYF. The CDR3 coding sequence is TGTGCCAGCAGCCGCCGACAGGGTTCCTACGAGCAGTACTTC.

The chain links TRBV15 to TRBJ2-7, with D possibly being TRBD2 (6 bases). CDR1 is LNHNV, CDR2 YYDKDF, per germline (reference sequence). Trimming took 0 bases from V and 4 from J, leaving 16 bases between them. The CDR3 length is 16 residues. CDR3: CATSREKAGSRYEQYF. The CDR3 DNA is TGTGCCACCAGCAGAGAAAAGGCGGGATCGAGGTACGAGCAGTACTTC.

About this clone: The junction shows a germline mismatch at one end, possibly a read error. CDR3 nucleotides: TGCGCCAGCAGCTTAGATCTCGGACAGGGAGCCCTATCCTTC. Translated, it gives CASSLDLGQGALSF. This sequence joins TRBV5-1 and TRBJ1-2, with TRBD1 matching 8 bases. Germline V gives CDR1 SGHRS, CDR2 YFSETQ. The CDR3 runs 14 residues.

V is TRBV11-3 and J is TRBJ1-1, with a possible D match to TRBD1 (6 bases). V lost 0 bases to trimming and J lost 5 bases, with 10 bases between them. The CDR3 covers 14 residues. The germline V gene has CDR1 SGHNT and CDR2 YENEEA. CDR3 DNA sequence: TGTGCCAGCAGCTTAGATACAGGGTTAACTGAAGCTTTCTTT. This gives the protein CASSLDTGLTEAFF.

This clone has only one observation. V and J are TRBV19 and TRBJ1-2; D not resolved. Germline V lookup: CDR1 LNHDA, CDR2 SQIVND (reference sequence). Trimming shortened V by 0 bases and J by 5 bases, and 10 bases separated the two germline ends. The CDR3 extends over 14 amino acids. CDR3: CASSIDERAYGYTF. In DNA, the CDR3 is TGTGCCAGTAGTATAGATGAGAGAGCTTATGGCTACACCTTC.